This TCR beta chain was retrieved from a study of T cell repertoires in cytomegalovirus infection. Overall study context: Carrying CMV and the relevant HLA type showed in public TCR beta signatures.

The CDR3 covers 13 residues. Germline CDR1 and CDR2: MNHEY and SMNVEV (reference sequence). With 7 bases removed from V and 0 bases from J, the gap between germline ends came to 10 bases. Study-wide points: Dominating the ex vivo response were HLA-C-restricted CMV-specific TCR beta clonotypes. There were carriers of CMV plus the relevant HLA, and cumulative public TCR beta family frequency identified them.

The sample holds many counts of this clonotype. Its antigen is undetermined. Each CDR3 protein is one row after TCRdb ran MiXCR on the reads. The sample records approximately 240,000 distinct CDR3 sequences, 9% to 15% being singletons. The V gene is TRBV27, the J gene TRBJ2-7; D is unresolved. Source material: PBMCs. This clonotype was obtained from a human donor in good health (CMV status not recorded). Some clones in this sample may be carry-over from other donors' samples. CDR3 sequence: CASKPRVSYEQYF. DNA for the CDR3: TGTGCCAGCAAGCCCCGGGTCTCCTACGAGCAGTACTTC.